Below, 5 T cell receptor beta chains from the same sample are listed, as sequenced in a study of a mutant IDH1 vaccine in newly diagnosed glioma. The assay was immunoSEQ multiplex PCR, and TCRdb's table has in-frame clones only and misses some. The sample has tens of thousands of clones; 91% are singletons. Time point of the sample: baseline, week 1 (first vaccination visit). Treatment indicated: pre-vaccination baseline after standard-of-care therapy. The sequencing used PBMCs, collected from a glioma patient treated with radiotherapy, temozolomide or both. The receptors were gathered from a man aged 50-59 years with glioma.

Notes on this clone: Other DNA sequences from this sample encode an identical CDR3 as well. DNA of the CDR3: TGTGCCACCAGCAGAGGTGACGGGAACTATGGCTACACCTTC. Protein product: CATSRGDGNYGYTF. This chain connects TRBV15 to TRBJ1-2; no clear D gene. Germline values: CDR1 LNHNV, CDR2 YYDKDF (reference sequence). The CDR3 is made up of 14 amino acids. V lost 1 base, J lost 2 bases, and 8 bases lay in between.

This chain links TRBV5-6 with TRBJ2-6; TRBD1 matches 7 bases. The V gene's germline CDR1 is SGHDT and CDR2 YYEEEE. J lost 0 bases, V lost 4 bases, and 10 bases had no gene match. CDR3 length equals 18 residues. The CDR3 here is CASSQEQGTFSGANVLTF. The CDR3 DNA reads as TGTGCCAGCAGCCAGGAACAGGGGACCTTCTCTGGGGCCAACGTCCTGACTTTC. The entire variable domain, with the rest obtained from reference TRBV5-6 and TRBJ2-6, is as follows: DAGVTQSPTHLIKTRGQQVTLRCSPKSGHDTVSWYQQALGQGPQFIFQYYEEEERQRGNFPDRFSGHQFPNYSSELNVNALLLGDSALYLCASSQEQGTFSGANVLTFGAGSRLTVL.

The sample holds one count of this clone. The rearrangement joins TRBV28 to TRBJ2-7, with TRBD1 identical over 7 bases. Per the germline V gene, CDR1 is MDHEN and CDR2 is SYDVKM. Trimming took 2 bases from V and 2 from J; bases not matched to a gene: 0. This CDR3 region has 13 residues. The CDR3: CASSLQGAYEQYF. The CDR3 region has the DNA TGTGCCAGCAGTTTACAGGGGGCCTACGAGCAGTACTTC.

The chain has TRBV19 and TRBJ2-3; no firm D call. CDR3 length equals 15 residues. Germline values: CDR1 LNHDA, CDR2 SQIVND (reference sequence). V lost 4 bases and J 2 bases, leaving 13 bases between the germline ends. The CDR3 DNA sequence: TGTGCCAGTAGTACTCGACGGAGTACCACAGATACGCAGTATTTT. Amino acids: CASSTRRSTTDTQYF.

This clone was seen a single time. The chain links TRBV28 to TRBJ1-6, with a possible D match to TRBD1 (5 bases). Trimming left V 4 bases short and J 5 bases short, with 12 bases between. Germline V gene lookup returns CDR1 MDHEN and CDR2 SYDVKM. The CDR3 consists of 15 residues. The CDR3 reads CASSSTGDHNSPLHF. The DNA of the CDR3 is TGTGCCAGCAGTTCTACAGGTGATCATAATTCACCCCTCCACTTT.